This TCR beta chain was retrieved from a study of T cells expressing NK-cell markers. As for the study in general: Sequencing of TCR beta repertoires drew on sorted CD3+CD56+NKG2C+, CD3+CD56+NKG2C- and CD3+CD56-NKG2C+ T cells. Sequenced donors, eight in total, included seven who were HCMV-seropositive and one who was seronegative. Whole-study findings and limits: Where several donors were concerned, these clonotypes also led the CD3+CD56-NKG2C+ fraction.

With regard to this clonotype: The antigen remains unidentified.

CDR3 length: 14 residues. In germline, CDR1 is SGHRS, CDR2 YFSETQ. Synthesis of TCR beta cDNA relied on 5'RACE template switching carrying UMIs. No DNA is given; TCRdb re-called the 5' RACE reads and lists each CDR3 protein once. This sample contains about 150,000 distinct CDR3 sequences. Sequencing used blood T cells: a sorted CD56 or NKG2C T cell subset, CD4+ or CD8+ T cells, or bulk PBMC T cells (not recorded which). This TCR came from a woman aged 45-65 years in good health. The rearrangement uses TRBV5-1 and TRBJ2-7; there is no DNA to check the TCRdb D call of TRBD1. CDR3 protein: CASSLGGAGYEQYF.